Presented here are 26 T cell receptor beta chains from one specimen sequenced in a study of blood T cell dynamics during melanoma immunotherapy. Regarding time point: pre-treatment baseline. Sequencing was performed with immunoSEQ multiplex PCR; in TCRdb, only in-frame clones are kept and a portion is missing. Of 10,000 to 15,000 clones listed, 86% were seen once; the top ten hold 4.4%. The material was blood, obtained from a patient treated with checkpoint blockade. Every receptor here comes from a human donor with melanoma.

The genes are TRBV7-2 and TRBJ2-1, with D possibly being TRBD2 (6 bases). V lost 5 bases, J lost 7 bases, and 12 bases lay in between. Germline values: CDR1 SGHTA, CDR2 FQGNSA. This CDR3 spans 13 amino acids. CDR3 residues: CASSPGTGNEQFF. The CDR3 bases are TGTGCCAGCAGCCCCGGGACTGGTAATGAGCAGTTCTTC.

This chain links TRBV11-2 with TRBJ2-2; TRBD2 is a possible D gene (7 bases). V lost 5 bases, J lost 4 bases, and 17 bases lay in between. The CDR3 has 16 residues. Germline V gene sequence: CDR1 SGHAT, CDR2 FQNNGV. The CDR3 nucleotides read TGTGCCAGCAGCCCGGGGGCGGGGGCACTCACCGGGGAGCTGTTTTTT. Protein: CASSPGAGALTGELFF.

DNA for the CDR3: TGCGCCAGCAGCTTGACCCCGGCAGGGTCCAACACTGAAGCTTTCTTT. Amino acid sequence: CASSLTPAGSNTEAFF. V is TRBV5-1 and J is TRBJ1-1, with a possible D match to TRBD1 (5 bases). The CDR3 consists of 16 residues. Germline CDR1 and CDR2: SGHRS and YFSETQ. Deletions cut 1 base from V and 2 bases from J, with 15 bases between.

The chain links TRBV28 to TRBJ2-6, with 9 bases lining up with TRBD1. The CDR3 contains 16 residues. With V trimmed by 7 bases and J by 2 bases, 6 bases remained unmatched. Looked up from germline, CDR1 is MDHEN and CDR2 is SYDVKM. The CDR3 DNA sequence: TGTGCCAGCATACCGGGACAGGGACCTGGGGCCAACGTCCTGACTTTC. Amino acids: CASIPGQGPGANVLTF.

In regard to this clone: In the same sample, other DNA sequences code for this CDR3. V gene TRBV9 combines with J gene TRBJ2-3, with 9 bases lining up with TRBD2. The V gene's germline CDR1 is SGDLS and CDR2 YYNGEE. The length of the CDR3 is 16 residues. Trimming at V came to 0 bases and at J to 0 bases, leaving 2 bases not matched to a gene. CDR3: CASSVELAGSTDTQYF. The CDR3 nucleotides read TGTGCCAGCAGCGTAGAGCTAGCGGGGAGCACAGATACGCAGTATTTT.

This clone occurred a few times. The chain uses TRBV6-1 and TRBJ1-4; D is perhaps TRBD1 (5 bases). The germline V and J ends were trimmed by 7 bases and 6 bases, with 12 bases remaining between them. The CDR3 length is 13 residues. In germline, CDR1 is MNHNS, CDR2 SASEGT. The CDR3 sequence is CASNWEGHEKLFF. The CDR3 coding sequence is TGTGCCAGCAATTGGGAGGGGCATGAAAAACTGTTTTTT.

This rearrangement joins TRBV29-1 to TRBJ2-1; TRBD2 is a possible D gene (5 bases). Deletions cut 6 bases from V and 2 bases from J, with 8 bases between. The CDR3 runs 12 residues. Germline CDR1 and CDR2: SQVTM and ANQGSEA. CDR3 DNA sequence: TGCAGCGTCGGGATACCCTACAATGAGCAGTTCTTC. This sequence encodes CSVGIPYNEQFF.

The chain employs TRBV15 and TRBJ1-2; D is uncertain. The CDR3 consists of 15 residues. The germline CDR1 and CDR2 sequences are LNHNV and YYDKDF (reference sequence). V shed 2 bases and J shed 4 bases, with 14 bases lying between them. CDR3 DNA: TGTGCCACCAGCAGAACTGCCTCATTGGGCTATGGCTACACCTTC. Translation gives CATSRTASLGYGYTF.

The chain links TRBV4-2 to TRBJ2-1, with D maybe TRBD2 (6 bases). This CDR3 contains 16 residues. Between the trimmed V and J ends, which lost 0 bases and 4 bases, there was a span of 13 bases. CDR1 is LGHNA and CDR2 is YNFKEQ in the germline V gene. In DNA, the CDR3 is TGTGCCAGCAGCCAAGATCATGTAGCGGCTTACAATGAGCAGTTCTTC. It codes for CASSQDHVAAYNEQFF.

Comment on this clone: Other DNA sequences within the sample encode an identical CDR3. J is TRBJ1-3 and V is TRBV9; 7 positions agree with TRBD1. CDR3 length equals 17 residues. V was pared by 0 bases and J by 1 base, with 7 bases of the junction left unmatched. Germline assignment: CDR1 SGDLS and CDR2 YYNGEE. CDR3 loop: CASSVAYGTASGNTIYF. CDR3 DNA sequence: TGTGCCAGCAGCGTAGCTTACGGGACAGCTTCTGGAAACACCATATATTTT.

The gene calls are TRBV19 and TRBJ2-6, with D unclear. The V gene lost 3 bases and the J gene lost 0 bases, with 12 bases spanning the gap. The CDR3 runs to 17 residues. CDR1 is LNHDA and CDR2 is SQIVND in the germline V gene (reference sequence). The CDR3 protein is CASSIRGDSSGANVLTF. The CDR3 nucleotides are TGTGCCAGTAGTATCCGAGGTGACTCCTCTGGGGCCAACGTCCTGACTTTC.

V usage is TRBV6-5 and J usage is TRBJ2-2; D not resolved. V was shortened by 4 bases and J by 0 bases, with 12 bases between the two germline ends. The CDR3 has 16 residues. Germline CDR1 and CDR2: MNHEY and SVGAGI. In DNA, the CDR3 is TGTGCCAGCAGTTCCCCCCGGACGGCGAACACCGGGGAGCTGTTTTTT. Translating gives CASSSPRTANTGELFF.

V and J are TRBV7-3 and TRBJ2-2; D is uncertain. CDR3 length: 14 residues. Between the trimmed V and J ends, which lost 5 bases and 5 bases, there was a span of 12 bases. Germline V CDR1 and CDR2: SGHTA, FQGTGA. CDR3 sequence: CASSPMSQTGELFF. CDR3 DNA sequence: TGTGCCAGCAGCCCTATGTCCCAGACCGGGGAGCTGTTTTTT.

The chain couples TRBV7-8 to TRBJ2-2, with D possibly TRBD1 on 6 matching bases. Deletions cut 5 bases from V and 0 bases from J, with 13 bases between. This CDR3 spans 16 amino acids. Germline CDR1 and CDR2: SGHVS and FQNEAQ. DNA of the CDR3: TGTGCCAGCAGCCCCGGGACAACGTCGAACACCGGGGAGCTGTTTTTT. This translates into CASSPGTTSNTGELFF.

The chain joins TRBV4-2 to TRBJ2-1, with 10 bases aligning to TRBD2. The ends lost 1 base at V and 0 bases at J; junction bases unmatched: 12. This CDR3 has 20 amino acids. Germline V gives CDR1 LGHNA, CDR2 YNFKEQ. The CDR3 spells CASSQVRASGGLSSYNEQFF. The DNA for the CDR3 is TGTGCCAGCAGCCAAGTCCGGGCTAGCGGGGGTTTGAGCTCCTACAATGAGCAGTTCTTC.

V usage is TRBV4-1 and J usage is TRBJ2-7, with 8 bases that match TRBD2. Germline trimming cut 1 base from V and 3 bases from J; bases unmatched to any gene: 5. Germline CDR1 and CDR2: MGHRA and YSYEKL. The CDR3 loop spans 15 amino acids. CDR3 nucleotides: TGCGCCAGCAGCCAAGTGGCAGCGGGAGTCTACGAGCAGTACTTC. Protein sequence: CASSQVAAGVYEQYF.

The V call is TRBV7-2, the J call TRBJ2-5; TRBD2 aligns across 11 bases. The CDR3 contains 15 residues. Trimming at V came to 1 base and at J to 7 bases, leaving 5 bases not matched to a gene. Germline CDR1 and CDR2: SGHTA and FQGNSA. CDR3 in amino acids: CASSLGSGGARTQYF. In nucleotides, the CDR3 is TGTGCCAGCAGCTTAGGTAGCGGGGGGGCCAGGACCCAGTACTTC.

The CDR3 coding sequence is TGTGCCAGCAGCTTAGCTCTAGCGACCGACACCGGGGAGCTGTTTTTT. As protein: CASSLALATDTGELFF. This rearrangement joins TRBV7-9 to TRBJ2-2, with D perhaps TRBD2 (6 bases). V was cut by 0 bases and J by 3 bases, with 11 bases left in between. This CDR3 region has 16 residues. The V gene's germline CDR1 is SEHNR and CDR2 FQNEAQ (reference sequence).

This clone was seen a single time. The chain has TRBV9 and TRBJ2-2; no reliable D call. V was cut by 2 bases and J by 1 base, with 9 bases left in between. Per germline, CDR1 SGDLS and CDR2 YYNGEE. The CDR3 loop spans 15 amino acids. DNA of the CDR3: TGTGCCAGCAGCGTTAGGCCAATGAACACCGGGGAGCTGTTTTTT. Amino acids: CASSVRPMNTGELFF. Using reference TRBV9 and TRBJ2-2 for the parts outside the CDR3, the full variable domain is DSGVTQTPKHLITATGQRVTLRCSPRSGDLSVYWYQQSLDQGLQFLIQYYNGEERAKGNILERFSAQQFPDLHSELNLSSLELGDSALYFCASSVRPMNTGELFFGEGSRLTVL.

V is TRBV5-8 and J is TRBJ1-2; 11 positions agree with TRBD1. With 3 bases clipped from V and 6 bases from J, the junction kept 4 bases outside the gene matches. This CDR3 spans 14 amino acids. Per germline, CDR1 SGHTS and CDR2 YDEGEE. The CDR3 nucleotides are TGTGCCAGCAGCTGGGACAGGGGGGTCCATGGCTACACCTTC. Its protein product is CASSWDRGVHGYTF.

The rearrangement joins TRBV19 to TRBJ1-2; 9 bases match TRBD1. V dropped 7 bases and J dropped 4; count of bases not matched to a gene: 13. Germline CDR1 is LNHDA and CDR2 is SQIVND (reference sequence). There are 16 residues in the CDR3. The CDR3 DNA follows: TGTGCCAGTACCCCTCTCGGACAGGGGAAAGGCTATGGCTACACCTTC. As protein: CASTPLGQGKGYGYTF.

The V and J genes are TRBV7-8 and TRBJ1-2, with no clear D. The ends were cut back, 1 base at V and 1 base at J, with 19 bases in the middle. The germline gives CDR1 SGHVS, CDR2 FQNEAQ. The length of the CDR3 is 18 residues. CDR3 loop: CASSLGRRRGRDNYGYTF. In DNA form, the CDR3 reads TGTGCCAGCAGCTTAGGCAGGAGGCGGGGTAGGGATAACTATGGCTACACCTTC.

The chain is built from TRBV10-1 and TRBJ2-5; 11 bases align to TRBD2. From germline, CDR1 is WNHNN and CDR2 SYGVQD (reference sequence). CDR3 length: 18 amino acids. V lost 2 bases to trimming and J lost 4 bases; unmatched junction nucleotides: 12. The DNA of the CDR3 is TGCGCCAGCAGTGAGGGGGTAGGTAGCGGGAGGGCCGGAGAGACCCAGTACTTC. Translated, it gives CASSEGVGSGRAGETQYF.

The chain couples TRBV7-2 to TRBJ2-2; a weak D match, TRBD1 (6 bases). With 5 bases removed from V and 7 bases from J, the gap between germline ends came to 14 bases. CDR1 is SGHTA and CDR2 is FQGNSA in the germline V gene. This CDR3 spans 14 amino acids. CDR3 nucleotides: TGTGCCAGCAGCCCGCTAGGGGGTGGCGGGGAGCTGTTTTTT. This gives the protein CASSPLGGGGELFF.

Written as DNA, the CDR3 is TGTGCCAGCAGTGCCCCGGGGGCCACTAATGAAAAACTGTTTTTT. This translates into CASSAPGATNEKLFF. V is TRBV2 and J is TRBJ1-4; possible D gene TRBD1, 6 bases. Trimming took 4 bases from V and 2 from J, leaving 11 bases between them. CDR1 and CDR2 from the germline V gene are SNHLY and FYNNEI. CDR3 length equals 15 residues.

A single count supports this clone. CDR3 sequence (DNA): TGTGCCAGCAGCCCACAGGAGTCTGGAAACACCATATATTTT. This sequence encodes CASSPQESGNTIYF. This rearrangement joins TRBV9 to TRBJ1-3; maybe TRBD1 (5 bases). Trimming pared 4 bases from V and 1 base from J, leaving 9 bases between. The CDR3 has 14 amino acids. Germline V gives CDR1 SGDLS, CDR2 YYNGEE.